These T cell receptor beta chains were read from a single sample in a study of blood T cell repertoires in COVID-19. Method: immunoSEQ multiplex PCR; TCRdb's copy keeps in-frame clones and lacks some. The sample has some 70,000 clones; 80% are singletons. Input material: peripheral blood. The receptors shown here come from a man aged 45-65 years with COVID-19, enrolled during active disease. Both conserved end residues are part of each CDR3. A D gene is named only where the DNA matches it firmly. Clone size is stated in some rows and not others, as once, few, many or a class when expanded.

cdr3_aa	cdr3_nt	clone_size	v_call	d_call	j_call
CASSIAGGTDTQYF	TGTGCCAGCTCAATAGCGGGGGGCACAGATACGCAGTATTTT	.	TRBV18	TRBD2	TRBJ2-3
CASSRGQQPQHF	TGTGCCAGTAGTAGAGGGCAGCAGCCCCAGCATTTT	.	TRBV19	.	TRBJ1-5
CASSLVHTDTQYF	TGTGCCAGCAGCTTGGTTCATACAGATACGCAGTATTTT	.	TRBV5-4	.	TRBJ2-3
CASSQDRTSGRWPYEQYF	TGTGCCAGCAGCCAAGACAGGACTAGCGGGAGGTGGCCCTACGAGCAGTACTTC	.	TRBV14	TRBD2	TRBJ2-7
CASSQDRQSSYNSPLHF	TGCGCCAGCAGCCAGGATCGACAGAGCTCCTATAATTCACCCCTCCACTTT	.	TRBV4-3	.	TRBJ1-6
CASSPRSQLNTEAFF	TGTGCCAGCTCACCAAGGTCACAGCTGAACACTGAAGCTTTCTTT	.	TRBV18	.	TRBJ1-1
CASSPYPQGNSNQPQHF	TGTGCCAGCAGCCCGTACCCTCAGGGGAATAGCAATCAGCCCCAGCATTTT	.	TRBV28	.	TRBJ1-5
CASSYSGTINLGNEQFF	TGTGCCAGCAGTTACAGCGGGACGATAAATTTGGGCAATGAGCAGTTCTTC	.	TRBV6-2/TRBV6-3	TRBD2	TRBJ2-1
CASSRRLTTNEKLFF	TGTGCCAGCAGTCGCAGACTGACAACTAATGAAAAACTGTTTTTT	once	TRBV5-6	.	TRBJ1-4
CASRTSQGSGNTIYF	TGTGCCAGTCGGACTAGCCAGGGCTCTGGAAACACCATATATTTT	.	TRBV19	.	TRBJ1-3
CASSSDSIYTGELFF	TGTGCCAGCAGCTCCGATTCTATATACACCGGGGAGCTGTTTTTT	.	TRBV7-9	.	TRBJ2-2
CATSEGRTAPYEQYF	TGTGCCACCAGCGAGGGACGGACAGCTCCCTACGAGCAGTACTTC	.	TRBV15	.	TRBJ2-7
CASSDRNTGELFF	TGTGCCAGCAGCGACAGAAACACCGGGGAGCTGTTTTTT	few	TRBV12-3/TRBV12-4	.	TRBJ2-2
CASSLKLGGRGNEQFF	TGTGCCAGCAGCTTGAAATTGGGCGGGAGAGGCAATGAGCAGTTCTTC	.	TRBV5-5	TRBD2	TRBJ2-1
CASSRQGETFNEQFF	TGTGCCAGCAGCCGACAGGGGGAGACGTTCAATGAGCAGTTCTTC	.	TRBV6-5	TRBD1	TRBJ2-1
CASSQGQGSNQPQHF	TGTGCCAGTAGTCAGGGACAGGGTAGCAATCAGCCCCAGCATTTT	few	TRBV19	TRBD1	TRBJ1-5
CASSLEGGSADTQYF	TGCGCCAGCAGCTTGGAAGGCGGGAGCGCAGATACGCAGTATTTT	.	TRBV5-1	TRBD2	TRBJ2-3
CASSYRRGRQETQYF	TGTGCCAGCAGTTACCGCAGGGGGCGGCAAGAGACCCAGTACTTC	.	TRBV6-5	TRBD1	TRBJ2-5
CASSLLNEQFF	TGCGCCAGCAGCTTACTCAATGAGCAGTTCTTC	.	TRBV5-1	.	TRBJ2-1
CASTAGGGSYEQYF	TGTGCCAGCACCGCCGGGGGGGGCTCCTACGAGCAGTACTTC	.	TRBV25-1	TRBD2	TRBJ2-7
CASSLLRGRKTYEQYF	TGTGCCAGCAGCCTCCTCAGGGGGAGGAAAACCTACGAGCAGTACTTC	few	TRBV7-8	.	TRBJ2-7
CASSELQPPSF	TGTGCCAGCAGTGAATTACAACCGCCGTCTTTT	.	TRBV2	.	TRBJ1-3
CATSSRTGMNTGELFF	TGTGCCACCAGCAGCCGGACAGGAATGAACACCGGGGAGCTGTTTTTT	.	TRBV15	TRBD1	TRBJ2-2
CASSLAVGRGQETQYF	TGCGCCAGCAGCTTGGCCGTCGGGAGGGGTCAAGAGACCCAGTACTTC	.	TRBV5-1	TRBD2	TRBJ2-5
CASSSSVWDEQYF	TGTGCCAGCAGCTCTAGCGTCTGGGACGAGCAGTACTTC	.	TRBV7-8	.	TRBJ2-7
CASSQVRGGLAEQETQYF	TGTGCCAGCAGCCAAGTAAGGGGAGGGCTAGCGGAACAAGAGACCCAGTACTTC	.	TRBV4-2	TRBD2	TRBJ2-5
CASRSTGWNTEAFF	TGTGCCAGCAGATCTACCGGGTGGAACACTGAAGCTTTCTTT	.	TRBV27	.	TRBJ1-1
CAPSPREGNTGELFF	TGCGCCCCCTCCCCACGGGAGGGAAACACCGGGGAGCTGTTTTTT	.	TRBV10-1	TRBD2	TRBJ2-2
CASSLGAGGVHEQYF	TGTGCCAGCAGCTTAGGGGCGGGAGGGGTCCACGAGCAGTACTTC	.	TRBV7-2	TRBD2	TRBJ2-7
CASSLRQVPNTGELFF	TGTGCCAGCAGCCTAAGACAGGTTCCGAACACCGGGGAGCTGTTTTTT	.	TRBV7-2	.	TRBJ2-2
CSVDSRLAGGTDTQYF	TGCAGCGTTGATTCCCGACTAGCGGGAGGCACAGATACGCAGTATTTT	.	TRBV29-1	TRBD2	TRBJ2-3
CASRLTQGAGELFF	TGTGCCAGCAGGCTAACCCAGGGTGCCGGGGAGCTGTTTTTT	.	TRBV28	.	TRBJ2-2
CAWSVNSNVSPLHF	TGTGCCTGGAGTGTAAACTCAAACGTTTCACCCCTCCACTTT	.	TRBV30	.	TRBJ1-6
CAWSDGGGHGYTF	TGTGCCTGGAGTGACGGGGGGGGGCATGGCTACACCTTC	.	TRBV30	.	TRBJ1-2
CASSRLEGQGKSEAFF	TGCGCCAGCAGCCGTTTAGAGGGACAGGGGAAGTCTGAAGCTTTCTTT	once	TRBV4-1	TRBD1	TRBJ1-1
CASSLVLAPNTEAFF	TGTGCCAGCAGCTTGGTGCTAGCTCCGAACACTGAAGCTTTCTTT	.	TRBV5-5	.	TRBJ1-1
CASSQAGQGNTIYF	TGTGCCAGCAGCCAGGCAGGGCAAGGAAACACCATATATTTT	few	TRBV3-1/TRBV3-2	.	TRBJ1-3
CAIPDRGYGYTF	TGTGCCATCCCGGACAGGGGCTATGGCTACACCTTC	.	TRBV21-1	.	TRBJ1-2
CASSQYDTAEAFF	TGTGCCAGCAGCCAGTACGACACAGCTGAAGCTTTCTTT	.	TRBV3-1/TRBV3-2	.	TRBJ1-1
CASSTPADTQYF	TGTGCCAGCTCCACCCCAGCAGATACGCAGTATTTT	once	TRBV25-1	.	TRBJ2-3
CASSSAVAGGFYEQYF	TGTGCCAGCAGCTCAGCCGTAGCGGGAGGCTTTTACGAGCAGTACTTC	few	TRBV7-8	TRBD2	TRBJ2-7
CASSVSPGAGANVLTF	TGTGCCAGCAGTGTGAGTCCCGGGGCTGGGGCCAACGTCCTGACTTTC	.	TRBV2	.	TRBJ2-6
CAWSRASDGKFF	TGTGCCTGGAGTAGGGCTAGCGACGGGAAGTTCTTC	.	TRBV30	.	TRBJ2-1
CATQTGVGQPQHF	TGTGCCACCCAGACAGGGGTAGGCCAGCCCCAGCATTTT	.	TRBV24-1	TRBD1	TRBJ1-5
CASTPRTGQGFNGYTF	TGTGCCAGTACCCCGCGGACAGGGCAAGGTTTCAATGGCTACACCTTC	.	TRBV19	TRBD1	TRBJ1-2
CASSPIRPGQGNTEAFF	TGTGCCAGCAGCCCGATCCGCCCGGGACAGGGGAACACTGAAGCTTTCTTT	.	TRBV4-2	TRBD1	TRBJ1-1
CAITGRSEQFF	TGTGCCATCACAGGGCGCAGTGAGCAGTTCTTC	.	TRBV28	.	TRBJ2-1
CASTLGSSGANVLTF	TGCGCCAGCACCCTGGGGAGCTCTGGGGCCAACGTCCTGACTTTC	.	TRBV5-1	.	TRBJ2-6
CSVTKTAEGGYTF	TGCAGCGTTACTAAGACGGCGGAGGGTGGCTACACCTTC	.	TRBV29-1	.	TRBJ1-2
CASSPQIYEQYF	TGTGCCAGCAGTCCCCAGATCTACGAGCAGTACTTC	.	TRBV28	.	TRBJ2-7